This entry lists 25 T cell receptor beta chains sequenced from one sample in a study of PD-1 blockade in classical Hodgkin lymphoma. TCRdb's table, derived via immunoSEQ multiplex PCR, lists solely in-frame clones and lacks some. Of around 25,000 clones in the sample, approximately 80% are singletons; the top ten hold approximately 6.7%. Each patient's relapse followed autologous stem cell transplantation, and brentuximab vedotin exposure varied. Sequences were derived from peripheral blood mononuclear cells (PBMCs), sampled at baseline. These receptor sequences come from a human donor with classical Hodgkin lymphoma.

The chain carries TRBV2 and TRBJ2-4; perhaps TRBD1 as D (6 bases). The germline V gene encodes CDR1 SNHLY and CDR2 FYNNEI. V dropped 6 bases and J dropped 7 bases, with 16 bases sitting between them. CDR3 length equals 14 residues. The CDR3 DNA sequence: TGTGCCAGCAGCGCTTCGGCTCAGGGGAACATTCAGTACTTC. Translation: CASSASAQGNIQYF.

By its share, this clone is medium-sized. V is TRBV27 and J is TRBJ2-1; D possibly uses TRBD1 or TRBD2 (7 bases each). This CDR3 contains 15 residues. Between the trimmed V and J ends, which lost 5 bases and 5 bases, there was a span of 16 bases. Germline lookup yields CDR1 MNHEY and CDR2 SMNVEV (reference sequence). CDR3 coding DNA: TGTGCCAGCAGTACCTCAGGGGGGGTCCACAATGAGCAGTTCTTC. It yields the protein CASSTSGGVHNEQFF.

The chain couples TRBV7-9 to TRBJ2-1; a weak D match, TRBD2 (6 bases). The germline V gene encodes CDR1 SEHNR and CDR2 FQNEAQ (reference sequence). This CDR3 is built from 10 residues. The V gene lost 8 bases and the J gene lost 8 bases, with 7 bases spanning the gap. DNA of the CDR3: TGTGCCAGCGCGGGGTATGAGCAGTTCTTC. As protein: CASAGYEQFF. The full variable domain, its missing parts supplied by reference TRBV7-9 and TRBJ2-1, is DTGVSQNPRHKITKRGQNVTFRCDPISEHNRLYWYRQTLGQGPEFLTYFQNEAQLEKSRLLSDRFSAERPKGSFSTLEIQRTEQGDSAMYLCASAGYEQFFGPGTRLTVL.

This clone was picked up a small number of times. Here the CDR3 DNA reads TGTGCCAGCAGCGGGCAGAATAGCAATCAGCCCCAGCATTTT. This encodes CASSGQNSNQPQHF. V usage is TRBV4-2 and J usage is TRBJ1-5; unclear D gene. The V gene's germline CDR1 is LGHNA and CDR2 YNFKEQ. V was cut by 5 bases and J by 0 bases, with 8 bases left in between. The length of the CDR3 is 14 residues.

CDR3 nucleotide sequence: TGTGCCAGCAGTCTACAGACAGGGGGTAATCAGCCCCAGCATTTT. Protein: CASSLQTGGNQPQHF. The chain recombines TRBV6-5 with TRBJ1-5; 9 bases are shared with TRBD1. CDR1 and CDR2 (germline): MNHEY, SVGAGI. V lost 5 bases to trimming and J lost 4 bases; unmatched junction nucleotides: 6. This CDR3 region has 15 residues.

This rearrangement joins TRBV18 to TRBJ1-5; D might be TRBD1 (5 bases). V lost 3 bases and J lost 7, with 13 bases in between. This CDR3 spans 14 amino acids. CDR1 and CDR2 (germline): KGHSH, LQKENI. CDR3 loop: CASSPGAYPQPQHF. In DNA, the CDR3 is TGTGCCAGCTCACCCGGGGCCTATCCCCAGCCCCAGCATTTT.

This clone was seen just once. This sequence joins TRBV10-1 and TRBJ1-5, with D possibly being TRBD1 (5 bases). Germline lookup yields CDR1 WNHNN and CDR2 SYGVQD (reference sequence). V was cut by 2 bases and J by 2 bases, with 19 bases left in between. This CDR3 spans 18 amino acids. The CDR3 DNA reads as TGCGCCAGCAGTGAGCTTAGCCCGGGACGGGGGGGCAATCAGCCCCAGCATTTT. This codes for CASSELSPGRGGNQPQHF.

The V gene is TRBV19, the J gene TRBJ1-1; D is ambiguous. CDR3 size: 15 residues. Trimming left V 5 bases short and J 2 bases short, with 15 bases between. Germline-derived CDR1 and CDR2 are LNHDA and SQIVND (reference sequence). The CDR3 DNA is TGTGCCAGTAGTCTCCGTGGGCAGGCCAACACTGAAGCTTTCTTT. Translated: CASSLRGQANTEAFF.

The gene calls are TRBV18 and TRBJ2-2; no clear D. The germline V gene has CDR1 KGHSH and CDR2 LQKENI. V shed 6 bases and J shed 7 bases, with 9 bases lying between them. The length of the CDR3 is 12 residues. CDR3 residues: CASSSTGGELFF. In DNA form, the CDR3 reads TGTGCCAGCTCGTCGACGGGCGGGGAGCTGTTTTTT.

V usage is TRBV6-6 and J usage is TRBJ2-5; TRBD2 matches 9 bases. The V and J ends lost 5 bases and 4 bases, in that order; junction bases with no gene match: 11. Germline V gene data show CDR1 as MNHNY and CDR2 as SVGAGI (reference sequence). This CDR3 is built from 16 residues. CDR3 sequence (DNA): TGTGCCAGCAGTCATACCGCGGGGGGGCAGGGAGAGACCCAGTACTTC. Residues: CASSHTAGGQGETQYF.

This clone was seen once. The rearrangement joins TRBV6-4 to TRBJ2-2, with unresolved D. The CDR3 extends over 13 amino acids. The V end was cut by 3 bases, the J end by 3 bases, with 5 bases between. Germline CDR1 is MRHNA and CDR2 is SNTAGT. CDR3 DNA: TGTGCCAGCAGTGAAGATCACACCGGGGAGCTGTTTTTT. It translates to CASSEDHTGELFF.

The rearrangement uses TRBV13 and TRBJ2-1; possibly TRBD2 for D (7 bases). Trimming removed 7 bases from V and 4 bases from J, with 14 bases in between. In germline, CDR1 is PRHDT, CDR2 FYEKMQ (reference sequence). CDR3 size: 14 residues. CDR3 loop: CASNPGGRYNEQFF. The DNA for the CDR3 is TGTGCCAGCAATCCGGGGGGCCGGTACAATGAGCAGTTCTTC.

The chain combines TRBV5-4 with TRBJ2-2, with 12 bases that match TRBD2. V trimming: 5 bases; J trimming: 3 bases; junction bases outside the gene matches: 8. The CDR3 contains 17 residues. Germline CDR1 and CDR2: SGHNT and YYREEE (reference sequence). The CDR3, as DNA: TGTGCCAGCAGTTTTGGACTAGCGGGGAGGTACACCGGGGAGCTGTTTTTT. Translated: CASSFGLAGRYTGELFF.

The chain has TRBV27 and TRBJ1-5, with D uncertain. The CDR3 extends over 13 amino acids. Germline loops: CDR1 MNHEY, CDR2 SMNVEV (reference sequence). The germline V and J ends were trimmed by 2 bases and 1 base, with 3 bases remaining between them. CDR3 amino acids: CASSLMSNQPQHF. CDR3 sequence (DNA): TGTGCCAGCAGTTTAATGAGCAATCAGCCCCAGCATTTT.

The chain is built from TRBV9 and TRBJ2-1; D uncertain. CDR3 length: 15 residues. With 0 bases removed from V and 5 bases from J, the gap between germline ends came to 12 bases. Looked up from germline, CDR1 is SGDLS and CDR2 is YYNGEE. DNA of the CDR3: TGTGCCAGCAGCGTAGGTCTAAACGGCAACAATGAGCAGTTCTTC. The encoded protein is CASSVGLNGNNEQFF.

This clone was found once. The V gene is TRBV10-3, the J gene TRBJ2-6; 7 bases line up with TRBD1. This CDR3 is 15 amino acids long. Germline V gene data show CDR1 as ENHRY and CDR2 as SYGVKD. V shed 10 bases and J 0 bases; nucleotides not matched to a gene: 6. The CDR3 loop is CASGQVNSGANVLTF. The DNA for the CDR3 is TGTGCCAGCGGACAGGTTAACTCTGGGGCCAACGTCCTGACTTTC.

V and J are TRBV19 and TRBJ1-6; 7 bases map to TRBD1. The V segment lost 4 bases and the J segment 11 bases; nucleotides outside the gene matches: 11. The CDR3 loop spans 15 amino acids. Per the germline V gene, CDR1 is LNHDA and CDR2 is SQIVND (reference sequence). The DNA of the CDR3 is TGTGCCAGTAGTACTCCCGGGACAGTCGGGACACCCCTCCACTTT. Protein: CASSTPGTVGTPLHF.

This clone was counted only a few times. This chain connects TRBV2 to TRBJ2-5; 13 bases agree with TRBD2. With V trimmed by 6 bases and J by 5 bases, 6 bases remained unmatched. Germline assignment: CDR1 SNHLY and CDR2 FYNNEI. The CDR3 covers 15 residues. The DNA for the CDR3 is TGTGCCAGCAGCGTTGGGACTAGCGGGATTGAGACCCAGTACTTC. It encodes CASSVGTSGIETQYF.

J is TRBJ2-1 and V is TRBV2, with D hard to call. The CDR3 extends over 10 amino acids. V was trimmed by 3 bases and J by 11 bases, leaving 5 bases between them. Germline CDR1 reads SNHLY; CDR2 reads FYNNEI. This CDR3 reads CASSDRKQFF. Written as DNA, the CDR3 is TGTGCCAGCAGTGATAGGAAGCAGTTCTTC.

The chain recombines TRBV4-3 with TRBJ1-2; D is undetermined. The CDR3 totals 16 residues. Germline CDR1 and CDR2: LGHNA and YSLEER. Trimming removed 2 bases from V and 5 bases from J, with 18 bases in between. In DNA form, the CDR3 reads TGCGCCAGCAGCCAAAAATCGGGCACAGCAGAGTATGGCTACACCTTC. As protein: CASSQKSGTAEYGYTF.

The V gene is TRBV11-1, the J gene TRBJ2-1, with D perhaps matching TRBD1 (6 bases). Germline values: CDR1 SGHAT, CDR2 FQDESV (reference sequence). The CDR3 totals 16 residues. Trimming cost V 6 bases and J 0 bases, with 15 bases left between them. The CDR3 protein is CASRDQGKSSYNEQFF. The CDR3 DNA is TGTGCCAGCAGGGATCAGGGGAAAAGCTCCTACAATGAGCAGTTCTTC.

The V call is TRBV18, the J call TRBJ2-5; possible D gene TRBD2, 6 bases. Looked up from germline, CDR1 is KGHSH and CDR2 is LQKENI. The V gene lost 4 bases and the J gene lost 7 bases, with 13 bases spanning the gap. CDR3 length: 13 amino acids. CDR3 loop: CASSQGRERTQYF. The DNA of the CDR3 is TGTGCCAGCTCACAAGGACGGGAGAGGACCCAGTACTTC.

This clone was seen only a few times. This chain connects TRBV28 to TRBJ2-7, with 7 bases lining up with TRBD1. This CDR3 is built from 14 residues. The trim removed 5 bases at V and 4 bases at J, leaving 8 bases unmatched. Germline CDR1 reads MDHEN; CDR2 reads SYDVKM. CDR3 amino acids: CASSETGMTYEQYF. The CDR3 DNA is TGTGCCAGCAGTGAGACAGGGATGACTTACGAGCAGTACTTC.

The chain recombines TRBV4-1 with TRBJ2-4; D not resolved. Per the germline V gene, CDR1 is MGHRA and CDR2 is YSYEKL. Trimming removed 0 bases at V and 1 base at J, with 13 bases between. The CDR3 contains 17 residues. DNA for the CDR3: TGCGCCAGCAGCCAAGATTCGATTTGGCGGGCCAAAAACATTCAGTACTTC. Translation gives CASSQDSIWRAKNIQYF.

The chain combines TRBV19 with TRBJ2-5; a possible D gene is TRBD1 (5 bases). CDR3 length: 14 residues. Germline V gene lookup returns CDR1 LNHDA and CDR2 SQIVND (reference sequence). The V end was cut by 2 bases, the J end by 3 bases, with 10 bases between. The CDR3 loop reads CASSINRGKETQYF. As DNA, the CDR3 is TGTGCCAGTAGTATAAATAGGGGCAAAGAGACCCAGTACTTC.